A selection of T cell receptor beta chains follows, all from one sample in a study of T cell responses to AZD1222 COVID-19 vaccine. TCRdb's copy holds only in-frame clones and misses some; the assay was immunoSEQ multiplex PCR. Seen here are 100,000 to 150,000 clones, 70% to 90% observed once, and the top ten hold roughly 1.6%. Sequences were derived from peripheral blood, sampled on day 0 of AZD1222 vaccination. The receptors originated from an adult in good health. CDR3s include the opening cysteine and the closing phenylalanine or tryptophan. The D gene is left open where the match is weak. Rows may omit the clone size; those that give it use once, few, many or a size class.

. | TRBJ1-4 | TRBV27 | . | 15 | CASSLLGGSNEKLFF | TGTGCCAGCAGTTTATTAGGGGGATCTAATGAAAAACTGTTTTTT
. | TRBJ2-7 | TRBV20-1 | . | 11 | CSARTAYEQYF | TGCAGTGCTAGAACTGCTTATGAGCAGTACTTC
. | TRBJ2-5 | TRBV21-1 | . | 20 | CASSKGFVGREERRQETQYF | TGTGCCAGCAGCAAAGGGTTTGTAGGGCGGGAGGAACGACGCCAAGAGACCCAGTACTTC
. | TRBJ1-1 | TRBV4-1 | TRBD1 | 17 | CASSQEGQGAIYTEAFF | TGCGCCAGCAGCCAAGAGGGGCAGGGGGCAATTTACACTGAAGCTTTCTTT
. | TRBJ2-7 | TRBV11-1 | TRBD1 | 14 | CASSLGQASYEQYF | TGTGCCAGCAGCCTGGGACAGGCGTCCTACGAGCAGTACTTC
. | TRBJ2-4 | TRBV7-6 | . | 13 | CASSAGGQNIQYF | TGTGCCAGCAGCGCCGGGGGGCAGAACATTCAGTACTTC
. | TRBJ2-7 | TRBV18 | TRBD2 | 16 | CASSPVRLAEAYEQYF | TGTGCCAGCTCACCCGTAAGACTAGCGGAGGCGTACGAGCAGTACTTC
. | TRBJ1-4 | TRBV27 | . | 15 | CASSFSGRGAEKLFF | TGTGCCAGCAGTTTCTCAGGGAGAGGGGCAGAAAAACTGTTTTTT
. | TRBJ1-1 | TRBV14 | . | 13 | CASSVTENTEAFF | TGTGCCAGCAGCGTGACCGAGAACACTGAAGCTTTCTTT
. | TRBJ1-2 | TRBV19 | . | 14 | CASSPETGFYGYTF | TGTGCCAGTAGCCCTGAAACCGGGTTCTATGGCTACACCTTC
. | TRBJ2-7 | TRBV19 | . | 13 | CASSIRRFYEQYF | TGTGCCAGTAGTATAAGGCGATTCTACGAGCAGTACTTC
. | TRBJ1-3 | TRBV5-1 | . | 15 | CASSVMGTSGNTIYF | TGCGCCAGCAGCGTGATGGGTACAAGTGGAAACACCATATATTTT
. | TRBJ1-1 | TRBV3-1/TRBV3-2 | . | 13 | CASSFRENTVAFF | TGTGCCAGCAGCTTTAGAGAGAACACTGTAGCTTTCTTT
few | TRBJ2-7 | TRBV5-4 | TRBD1 | 16 | CASSSRAGQAAYEQYF | TGTGCCAGCAGCTCGAGGGCGGGACAGGCAGCCTACGAGCAGTACTTC
few | TRBJ2-3 | TRBV4-2 | TRBD2 | 16 | CASSQTLAGGTDTQYF | TGTGCCAGCAGCCAAACCCTAGCGGGGGGCACAGATACGCAGTATTTT
once | TRBJ1-4 | TRBV4-1 | . | 12 | CASSQVDEKLFF | TGCGCCAGCAGCCAAGTTGATGAAAAACTGTTTTTT
. | TRBJ2-3 | TRBV10-2 | TRBD1 | 15 | CASSKGQGVTDTQYF | TGCGCCAGCAGTAAGGGACAGGGGGTAACAGATACGCAGTATTTT
. | TRBJ2-1 | TRBV11-2 | TRBD2 | 18 | CASSYGRGSGSSYNEQFF | TGTGCCAGCAGCTACGGGAGAGGTAGCGGGAGCTCCTACAATGAGCAGTTCTTC
. | TRBJ2-2 | TRBV7-9 | . | 15 | CASSFHKLYTGELFF | TGTGCCAGCAGCTTCCATAAACTATACACCGGGGAGCTGTTTTTT
. | TRBJ1-2 | TRBV5-4 | . | 14 | CASSRDGTNYGYTF | TGTGCCAGCAGCCGGGACGGTACTAACTATGGCTACACCTTC
. | TRBJ2-3 | TRBV9 | TRBD2 | 17 | CASSVGNSGRYTDTQYF | TGTGCCAGCAGCGTAGGAAATAGCGGGAGGTACACAGATACGCAGTATTTT
few | TRBJ2-7 | TRBV7-3 | . | 14 | CASSPGSFQDEQYF | TGTGCCAGCAGCCCTGGAAGTTTTCAAGACGAGCAGTACTTC
. | TRBJ1-2 | TRBV9 | . | 12 | CASSVGLGGYTF | TGTGCCAGCAGCGTGGGGCTGGGTGGCTACACCTTC
. | TRBJ1-2 | TRBV6-5 | TRBD1 | 16 | CASSYTIQGSEYGYTF | TGTGCCAGCAGTTACACCATACAGGGGTCAGAATATGGCTACACCTTC
. | TRBJ1-3 | TRBV19 | . | 15 | CASTLGIFSGNTIYF | TGTGCCAGTACCCTTGGGATCTTCTCTGGAAACACCATATATTTT
. | TRBJ1-3 | TRBV7-2 | . | 15 | CASSSMLSPGNTIYF | TGTGCCAGCAGCTCGATGCTTAGTCCTGGAAACACCATATATTTT
. | TRBJ1-1 | TRBV7-3 | . | 13 | CASSLIGAGEAFF | TGTGCCAGCAGCTTAATTGGGGCAGGTGAAGCTTTCTTT
. | TRBJ1-1 | TRBV12-3/TRBV12-4 | . | 13 | CASSPRGALEAFF | TGTGCCAGCAGCCCTAGGGGGGCTCTTGAAGCTTTCTTT
. | TRBJ2-7 | TRBV6-2/TRBV6-3 | TRBD2 | 20 | CASSYRIGLAGGPSSYEQYF | TGTGCCAGCAGTTACCGGATAGGACTAGCGGGAGGACCGAGCTCCTACGAGCAGTACTTC
. | TRBJ1-2 | TRBV6-2/TRBV6-3 | . | 13 | CASSSWTDPGYTF | TGTGCCAGCAGTTCCTGGACCGATCCTGGCTACACCTTC
once | TRBJ1-4 | TRBV21-1 | . | 16 | CASSRGTGESNEKLFF | TGTGCCAGCAGCAGAGGGACAGGGGAAAGTAATGAAAAACTGTTTTTT